The 16 T cell receptor beta chains in this list originate from one sample, sequenced in a study of T cells after yellow fever vaccination. TCRdb reanalysed the 5' RACE reads using MiXCR and keeps one entry per CDR3 protein. This sample has about 350,000 distinct CDR3 sequences, with 11% found just once. Sample: PBMCs, taken on the day of the first yellow fever vaccination. These TCRs come from a young man who received the YFV17D yellow fever vaccine.

The genes are TRBV29-1 and TRBJ2-1; possibly TRBD2 for D (6 bases). The CDR3 has 15 amino acids. Germline CDR1 is SQVTM and CDR2 is ANQGSEA. Trimming removed 4 bases from V and 3 bases from J, with 16 bases in between. The CDR3 DNA follows: TGCAGCGTTGTACCAGTGGGGGGTCTCTACAATGAGCAGTTCTTC. This codes for CSVVPVGGLYNEQFF.

There are a few counts of this clonotype. The chain links TRBV11-3 to TRBJ2-1; possibly TRBD2 for D (7 bases). Trimming cost V 5 bases and J 2 bases, with 10 bases left between them. This CDR3 is 14 amino acids long. Germline CDR1 and CDR2: SGHNT and YENEEA. CDR3 DNA: TGTGCCAGCAGCCACGGGGGGCCCTACAATGAGCAGTTCTTC. Protein: CASSHGGPYNEQFF.

The chain uses TRBV15 and TRBJ2-7; D uncertain. Trimming pared 0 bases from V and 10 bases from J, leaving 16 bases between. Germline values: CDR1 LNHNV, CDR2 YYDKDF (reference sequence). This CDR3 is built from 14 residues. The CDR3 DNA sequence: TGTGCCACCAGCAGAGATAGAGGTGGGGATAGTCAGTACGTC. Its protein product is CATSRDRGGDSQYV.

The V and J genes are TRBV5-1 and TRBJ2-5; a weak D match, TRBD1 (6 bases). V lost 0 bases and J lost 3, with 21 bases in between. Germline values: CDR1 SGHRS, CDR2 YFSETQ. The CDR3 has 18 amino acids. CDR3 coding DNA: TGCGCCAGCAGCTTGGAGGGCACAGGGATGCGTCTTGAAGAGACCCAGTACTTC. This codes for CASSLEGTGMRLEETQYF.

This clonotype has at least ten counts. The CDR3 loop is CASSPRGGVGSYNEQFF. The CDR3 DNA is TGCGCCAGCAGCCCCAGAGGGGGGGTCGGGTCCTACAATGAGCAGTTCTTC. The J gene is TRBJ2-1, the V gene TRBV4-3; a possible D gene is TRBD2 (7 bases). CDR1 is LGHNA and CDR2 is YSLEER in the germline V gene. Trimming removed 4 bases from V and 1 base from J, with 17 bases in between. This CDR3 has 17 residues.

This clonotype has more than one count but fewer than ten. The chain uses TRBV4-3 and TRBJ2-5; 8 bases match TRBD2. Germline CDR1 is LGHNA and CDR2 is YSLEER. The length of the CDR3 is 17 residues. Trimming cost V 5 bases and J 1 base; bases outside gene matches: 12. The DNA for the CDR3 is TGCGCCAGCAGCTCCCAAGTTGGGCGGGGGGCCCAAGAGACCCAGTACTTC. Protein sequence: CASSSQVGRGAQETQYF.

The chain links TRBV7-9 to TRBJ1-1; D may be TRBD1 (5 bases). Looked up from germline, CDR1 is SEHNR and CDR2 is FQNEAQ (reference sequence). This CDR3 is built from 15 residues. The V end was cut by 5 bases, the J end by 1 base, with 14 bases between. The CDR3 spells CASSPRTSKNTEAFF. In nucleotides, the CDR3 is TGTGCCAGCAGCCCCCGGACAAGCAAGAACACTGAAGCTTTCTTT.

V usage is TRBV6-6 and J usage is TRBJ2-3, with 7 bases matching TRBD2. CDR1 is MNHNY and CDR2 is SVGAGI in the germline V gene (reference sequence). The CDR3 is 15 residues long. The V gene end was trimmed by 5 bases and the J gene end by 3 bases; junction bases not matched to a gene: 8. The CDR3 DNA reads TGTGCCAGCAGTCTACGCGGGGAGGGAACAGATACGCAGTATTTT. Its translation is CASSLRGEGTDTQYF.

This sequence joins TRBV4-1 and TRBJ1-1; D gene uncertain. CDR1 MGHRA and CDR2 YSYEKL come from the germline V gene. Trimming removed 1 base at V and 1 base at J, with 7 bases between. The CDR3 runs 14 residues. The DNA of the CDR3 is TGCGCCAGCAGCCAAGTGGCGACGAACACTGAAGCTTTCTTT. It codes for CASSQVATNTEAFF.

The chain links TRBV11-2 to TRBJ2-3; possible D gene TRBD2, 7 bases. From germline, CDR1 is SGHAT and CDR2 FQNNGV. The CDR3 consists of 19 residues. V was cut by 2 bases and J by 3 bases, with 24 bases left in between. The CDR3 here is CASSLFWPIRGGVTDTQYF. The CDR3 DNA is TGTGCCAGCAGCTTATTTTGGCCTATCCGCGGGGGCGTAACAGATACGCAGTATTTT.

In its sample, this clonotype was seen once. V usage is TRBV7-2 and J usage is TRBJ1-6; D possibly corresponds to TRBD1 (6 bases). Germline V lookup: CDR1 SGHTA, CDR2 FQGNSA. The V gene lost 5 bases and the J gene lost 9 bases, with 23 bases spanning the gap. This CDR3 spans 17 amino acids. The CDR3 nucleotides read TGTGCCAGCAGCCCACTAATTCGACAGCAGGGGACTTCACCCCTCCACTTT. It encodes CASSPLIRQQGTSPLHF.

This clonotype occurred many times. The chain employs TRBV3-1 and TRBJ2-1; 8 nucleotides match TRBD1. The CDR3 totals 12 residues. CDR1 LGHDT and CDR2 YNNKEL come from the germline V gene (reference sequence). Germline trimming cut 4 bases from V and 13 bases from J; bases unmatched to any gene: 6. In DNA, the CDR3 is TGTGCCAGCAGCCGGGACAGGCTGGAACAGTTCTTC. It encodes CASSRDRLEQFF.

This clonotype has a count of ten or more. The rearrangement joins TRBV6-2 or TRBV6-3 to TRBJ2-2, with TRBD2 identical over 7 bases. The germline V gene encodes CDR1 MNHEY and CDR2 SVGEGT. The CDR3 has 15 amino acids. Trimming at V came to 2 bases and at J to 0 bases, leaving 0 bases not matched to a gene. CDR3 sequence: CASSYRGANTGELFF. In DNA form, the CDR3 reads TGTGCCAGCAGTTACCGGGGGGCGAACACCGGGGAGCTGTTTTTT.

The chain joins TRBV29-1 to TRBJ2-2; perhaps TRBD2 as D (6 bases). Per the germline V gene, CDR1 is SQVTM and CDR2 is ANQGSEA. The CDR3 is 15 residues long. V lost 6 bases to trimming and J lost 4 bases, with 18 bases between them. The CDR3 DNA is TGCAGCGTAAAGCGGAGGGGACTGGGCACCGGGGAGCTGTTTTTT. Its translation is CSVKRRGLGTGELFF.

The chain links TRBV5-4 to TRBJ1-2; 7 nucleotides match TRBD1. V gave up 4 bases and J gave up 5 bases; unmatched junction bases: 17. From germline, CDR1 is SGHNT and CDR2 YYREEE (reference sequence). The CDR3 runs to 17 residues. DNA for the CDR3: TGTGCCAGCAGCCTCCTTGCGGACTTTGACAGGGCTTATGGCTACACCTTC. Amino acid sequence: CASSLLADFDRAYGYTF.

This clonotype came up many times. This chain uses TRBV28 with TRBJ1-5; 8 bases agree with TRBD1. Germline assignment: CDR1 MDHEN and CDR2 SYDVKM. The V gene end was trimmed by 9 bases and the J gene end by 4 bases; junction bases not matched to a gene: 2. The CDR3 covers 12 residues. The DNA for the CDR3 is TGTGCCAGTAGACAGGGGAATCAGCCCCAGCATTTT. Its translation: CASRQGNQPQHF. Full variable domain (missing parts from reference TRBV28 and TRBJ1-5): DVKVTQSSRYLVKRTGEKVFLECVQDMDHENMFWYRQDPGLGLRLIYFSYDVKMKEKGDIPEGYSVSREKKERFSLILESASTNQTSMYLCASRQGNQPQHFGDGTRLSIL.